The 17 T cell receptor beta chains presented below share a single source sample, sequenced in a study of cytomegalovirus exposure and HLA in healthy donors. PCR used 60 Vbeta primers and 13 Jbeta primers. Some clones are missing from TCRdb's copy, which holds only in-frame ones; the method was immunoSEQ multiplex PCR. The profile covers just over 150,000 clones, with around 84% appearing a single time and 3.1% taken by the ten largest. Material for sequencing was PBMCs. The receptor set was obtained from a woman in her forties in good health and CMV-seronegative.

The chain uses TRBV9 and TRBJ2-5; D remains ambiguous. The CDR3 runs 13 residues. CDR1 is SGDLS, CDR2 YYNGEE, per germline. V gave up 0 bases and J gave up 5 bases, with 8 bases separating them. CDR3 residues: CASSVGARETQYF. CDR3 DNA sequence: TGTGCCAGCAGCGTAGGGGCCCGGGAGACCCAGTACTTC.

This clone was counted a single time. The chain joins TRBV6-5 to TRBJ2-1, with D possibly being TRBD1 (5 bases). Trimming shortened V by 9 bases and J by 6 bases, and 15 bases separated the two germline ends. Germline V gene data show CDR1 as MNHEY and CDR2 as SVGAGI. The CDR3 runs to 13 residues. CDR3 DNA sequence: TGTGCCAGTCAGTTAGGACACTTCAATGAGCAGTTCTTC. Amino acid sequence: CASQLGHFNEQFF.

The chain is built from TRBV6-1 and TRBJ1-5; 7 nucleotides align to TRBD1. The trim removed 4 bases at V and 2 bases at J, leaving 14 bases unmatched. CDR1 is MNHNS, CDR2 SASEGT, per germline. This CDR3 is 18 amino acids long. CDR3: CASSVSGTAVFGNQPQHF. The CDR3, as DNA: TGTGCCAGCAGTGTCTCCGGGACAGCGGTTTTCGGCAATCAGCCCCAGCATTTT.

CDR3 loop: CASSLTGDSYEQYF. The CDR3 coding sequence is TGTGCCAGCAGCTTGACGGGGGACTCCTACGAGCAGTACTTC. The chain uses TRBV5-4 and TRBJ2-7; D is possibly TRBD2 (6 bases). The CDR3 sequence is 14 residues long. Germline V gene lookup returns CDR1 SGHNT and CDR2 YYREEE (reference sequence). With 1 base removed from V and 0 bases from J, the gap between germline ends came to 8 bases.

J is TRBJ2-3 and V is TRBV9; 10 bases are shared with TRBD1. The V gene's germline CDR1 is SGDLS and CDR2 YYNGEE. V shed 3 bases and J 10 bases; nucleotides not matched to a gene: 17. The CDR3 covers 17 residues. The CDR3 reads CASSAPHGDRGLAAQYF. The CDR3 nucleotides are TGTGCCAGCAGCGCCCCCCATGGGGACAGGGGCCTCGCGGCGCAGTATTTT.

J is TRBJ2-7 and V is TRBV7-2; weak D call: TRBD1 (6 bases). Trimming left V 1 base short and J 8 bases short, with 9 bases between. CDR3 size: 12 residues. The V gene's germline CDR1 is SGHTA and CDR2 FQGNSA. This CDR3 is CASSLDRDQQYF. The CDR3 nucleotides read TGTGCCAGCAGCTTAGACAGGGACCAGCAGTACTTC. The complete variable domain, with remaining parts taken from reference TRBV7-2 and TRBJ2-7, reads GAGVSQSPSNKVTEKGKDVELRCDPISGHTALYWYRQSLGQGLEFLIYFQGNSAPDKSGLPSDRFSAERTGGSVSTLTIQRTQQEDSAVYLCASSLDRDQQYFGPGTRLTVT.

This chain joins TRBV5-6 and TRBJ2-7; TRBD2 matches 15 bases. From germline, CDR1 is SGHDT and CDR2 YYEEEE. V was pared by 4 bases and J by 4 bases, with 9 bases of the junction left unmatched. There are 17 residues in the CDR3. The CDR3 loop reads CASSQPGLAGGPYEQYF. In DNA form, the CDR3 reads TGTGCCAGCAGCCAGCCCGGACTAGCGGGGGGGCCGTACGAGCAGTACTTC.

The CDR3 sequence: CASSSSGGVQETQYF. In nucleotides, the CDR3 is TGTGCCAGCAGCTCTAGCGGGGGCGTACAAGAGACCCAGTACTTC. The chain couples TRBV7-8 to TRBJ2-5; TRBD2 agrees at 10 bases. Trimming cost V 4 bases and J 2 bases; bases outside gene matches: 4. Germline-derived CDR1 and CDR2 are SGHVS and FQNEAQ. The CDR3 sequence is 15 residues long.

This chain joins TRBV5-1 and TRBJ1-2; 8 positions agree with TRBD1. CDR3 length equals 16 residues. The J segment lost 5 bases and the V segment lost 1 base, leaving 10 bases of the junction unmatched. The germline CDR1 and CDR2 sequences are SGHRS and YFSETQ. CDR3 sequence: CASSLSRGLQEYGYTF. CDR3 sequence (DNA): TGCGCCAGCAGCTTGTCCAGGGGGCTGCAGGAATATGGCTACACCTTC.

This chain connects TRBV5-4 to TRBJ1-6; no definite D call. The V gene's germline CDR1 is SGHNT and CDR2 YYREEE (reference sequence). The CDR3 covers 14 residues. V was pared by 2 bases and J by 7 bases, with 10 bases between. The CDR3 loop is CASSLRVVNSPLHF. CDR3 coding DNA: TGTGCCAGCAGCTTACGGGTCGTCAATTCACCCCTCCACTTT.

The rearrangement links TRBV5-4 to TRBJ2-1; D gene unclear. This CDR3 has 15 residues. V lost 4 bases and J 0 bases, leaving 11 bases between the germline ends. CDR1 SGHNT and CDR2 YYREEE come from the germline V gene (reference sequence). CDR3 sequence: CASSETGSSYNEQFF. The CDR3, as DNA: TGTGCCAGCAGCGAGACTGGAAGCTCCTACAATGAGCAGTTCTTC.

The chain has TRBV6-5 and TRBJ2-2; 13 nucleotides agree with TRBD2. This CDR3 region has 15 residues. The germline V gene has CDR1 MNHEY and CDR2 SVGAGI. J gave up 6 bases and V 7 bases, and 5 bases lay outside the gene matches. As DNA, the CDR3 is TGTGCCAGCAAAACTAGCGGGGGGGCGTCCGGGGAGCTGTTTTTT. Translating gives CASKTSGGASGELFF.

The rearrangement links TRBV7-9 to TRBJ2-1, with TRBD2 matching 10 bases. The V and J ends lost 4 bases and 3 bases, in that order; junction bases with no gene match: 12. Germline CDR1 reads SEHNR; CDR2 reads FQNEAQ (reference sequence). The CDR3 has 18 amino acids. The CDR3 here is CASSSTLTGTSVYNEQFF. CDR3 sequence (DNA): TGTGCCAGCAGCTCCACCTTAACCGGGACTAGCGTCTACAATGAGCAGTTCTTC.

This clone was observed a handful of times. The V gene is TRBV6-1, the J gene TRBJ1-1; D is ambiguous. Germline CDR1 is MNHNS and CDR2 is SASEGT. This CDR3 has 15 amino acids. The V end was cut by 4 bases, the J end by 3 bases, with 15 bases between. The CDR3 DNA is TGTGCCAGCAGTGTTAATTGGGAGGGTGACACTGAAGCTTTCTTT. This codes for CASSVNWEGDTEAFF.

This sequence joins TRBV4-1 and TRBJ2-7; 10 bases align to TRBD1. V dropped 4 bases and J dropped 2; count of bases not matched to a gene: 5. The CDR3 has 15 residues. CDR1 is MGHRA, CDR2 YSYEKL, per germline. The chain's CDR3 is CASSRGTGVTYEQYF. Here the CDR3 DNA reads TGCGCCAGCAGCCGAGGGACAGGGGTTACCTACGAGCAGTACTTC.

The rearrangement uses TRBV7-9 and TRBJ1-4, with D possibly TRBD1 on 6 matching bases. The V and J ends lost 4 bases and 3 bases respectively, with 9 bases between them. CDR1 SEHNR and CDR2 FQNEAQ come from the germline V gene (reference sequence). The CDR3 spans 14 residues. In DNA, the CDR3 is TGTGCCAGCAGCTCCGGGACATCTAATGAAAAACTGTTTTTT. Protein product: CASSSGTSNEKLFF. Drawing the rest from reference TRBV7-9 and TRBJ1-4, the complete variable domain is DTGVSQNPRHKITKRGQNVTFRCDPISEHNRLYWYRQTLGQGPEFLTYFQNEAQLEKSRLLSDRFSAERPKGSFSTLEIQRTEQGDSAMYLCASSSGTSNEKLFFGSGTQLSVL.

The chain is built from TRBV7-9 and TRBJ1-2, with D perhaps matching TRBD1 (5 bases). V was pared by 7 bases and J by 7 bases, with 19 bases between. Germline lookup yields CDR1 SEHNR and CDR2 FQNEAQ (reference sequence). The CDR3 sequence is 14 residues long. The CDR3 here is CASTHAGYPFGYTF. CDR3 nucleotide sequence: TGTGCCAGCACCCACGCAGGGTATCCTTTTGGCTACACCTTC.